This TCR beta chain comes out of a study of OX40 agonist ivuxolimab in advanced cancers. No patient had autoimmune disease or received systemic immunosuppression. A word on this clone: Its antigen is undetermined.

Study-wide findings and caveats: In CD8+ T cells, expanded clones were on average more numerous than in CD4+. Among the lowest peripheral clonal expansion occurred in 0.1-3.0 mg/kg partial responders. Blood T cells, both CD4+ and CD8+, expanded clonally by week 6 at 0.1 to 3.0 mg/kg.

Trimming pared 4 bases from V and 0 bases from J, leaving 13 bases between. Per the germline V gene, CDR1 is LNHNV and CDR2 is YYDKDF (reference sequence). The CDR3 spans 16 residues. Repertoires were generated with immunoSEQ multiplex PCR, while TCRdb's copy carries only in-frame clones and drops some. The sample comprises around 81,000 clones, 84% of which are singletons, and 6% to 8.5% rests with the top ten. The J gene is TRBJ1-3, the V gene TRBV15, with a tentative D call TRBD1 (5 bases). The receptor's source is an adult with an advanced solid tumor such as melanoma, head and neck, liver or kidney cancer. This specimen was CD4+ or CD8+ T cells sorted from blood, taken in a trial of the OX40 agonist ivuxolimab. The CDR3 is CATSTTTDSSGNTIYF. CDR3 bases: TGTGCCACCAGCACCACGACAGATAGCTCTGGAAACACCATATATTTT.